This T cell receptor (beta chain) is drawn from a study of CXCR3-negative and CXCR3-positive naive CD8 T cells. General study points: Memory CD8+ cells showed much lower diversity, while both naive subsets displayed comparably high diversity. Greater hydrophobicity was found in TRB CDR3s of CXCR3-positive naive cells than of CXCR3-negative naive cells.

CDR1 and CDR2 from the germline V gene are SNHLY and FYNNEI. The CDR3 covers 15 residues. Points on this clonotype: Its antigen is currently unknown.

Via 5' RACE with UMI labels, TRB cDNA libraries were prepared. TCRdb reprocessed the 5' RACE reads and keeps a single row for each CDR3 protein, giving no DNA. The sample has around 140,000 distinct CDR3 sequences. The source is a human donor in good health. Some clones in this sample may be carry-over from other donors' samples. Input material: naive CXCR3+ CD8+ T cells from blood. Subset of the sample: CD45RO-CCR7+CD27+CD95- naive CD8+ T cells expressing CXCR3 (TNR3+). The chain carries TRBV2 and TRBJ2-7; TCRdb indicates TRBD2, and absent DNA this call remains unverified. Here the CDR3 reads CASRARPARTFEQYF.